Sequencing of this T cell receptor (beta chain) was carried out in a study of metastatic and nonmetastatic thyroid tumors. Study-level information: Repertoire comparisons spanned blood and tumor or nodule tissue from malignant and benign thyroid patients. Findings and limits, study-wide: Patients with malignant thyroid tumors reportedly had significantly higher TCR beta diversity than those with benign nodules, in blood and tumor.

Until they underwent thyroid surgery, no patient had received any treatment. The CDR3 contains 15 residues. Germline lookup yields CDR1 MRHNA and CDR2 SNTAGT. TCRdb re-called the PCR reads via MiXCR. This sample yields about 39,000 clones, of which approximately 20% are seen a single time; approximately 20% belongs to the top ten. This clone has more than one count but fewer than ten. Antigen specificity is unknown. Mismatch with germline at one junction end may stem from a read error. This receptor was identified in a female donor with papillary thyroid cancer or a benign thyroid nodule (not recorded which). Some clones in this sample may be carry-over from other donors' samples. This sequence joins TRBV6-4 and TRBJ2-6; tentative D call: TRBD1 (5 bases). Input material: blood. CDR3 bases: TGTGCCAGCAGTCCGACTCGCTATGGGGCCAACGTCCCGACTTTC. Its protein product is CASSPTRYGANVPTF.